This T cell receptor beta chain appears in the sequencing data of a study of OX40 agonist ivuxolimab in advanced cancers. Background on the study: Aged about 23 to 80 with a mean of approximately 60 years, they were around 79% male.

V was cut by 7 bases and J by 8 bases, with 25 bases left in between. This CDR3 spans 16 amino acids. CDR1 and CDR2 (germline): LNHDA, SQIVND (reference sequence). Study observations and caveats: Researchers did not establish what antigens the expanded peripheral T cells target. Individuals who were partial responders at 0.1-3.0 mg/kg had clonal expansion that ranked among the lowest.

Remarks on this clone: Antigen specificity is unknown.

Here immunoSEQ multiplex PCR was the method, and the copy in TCRdb shows in-frame clones only, minus some. The data show about 58,000 clones, with around nine tenths seen just once and 0.6% to 0.7% held by the top ten. The receptor's source is an adult with an advanced solid tumor such as melanoma, head and neck, liver or kidney cancer. The chain recombines TRBV19 with TRBJ2-3; a possible D gene is TRBD2 (6 bases). This specimen consisted of CD4+ or CD8+ T cells sorted from blood, obtained in a trial of the OX40 agonist ivuxolimab. The CDR3, as DNA: TGTGCCAGTATGAGGCCATCTCCAGGCGGGCGGGGTACGCAGTATTTT. Residues: CASMRPSPGGRGTQYF.